These 2 T cell receptor beta chains came from one sample sequenced in a study of T-cell reconstitution after alpha-beta-depleted transplantation in children. Library preparation (for TCRbeta) was performed with unique molecular identifiers. MiXCR, run by TCRdb on the PCR reads, gives a single entry per CDR3 protein. The sample includes 670,000 or so distinct CDR3 sequences, about 12% of them seen just once. Specimen: PBMCs, collected before TCRalphabeta/CD19-depleted stem cell transplant. The receptor set was obtained from a girl aged 2 to 10 with congenital amegakaryocytic thrombocytopenia, due to receive a stem cell transplant.

This clonotype was observed a few times. The CDR3 protein is CSARDWPPLHNEQFF. CDR3 coding DNA: TGCAGTGCTAGAGACTGGCCGCCCCTCCACAATGAGCAGTTCTTC. The chain carries TRBV20-1 and TRBJ2-1; no clear D. The CDR3 contains 15 residues. Trimming left V 0 bases short and J 5 bases short, with 14 bases between. From germline, CDR1 is DFQATT and CDR2 SNEGSKA (reference sequence).

The V call is TRBV27, the J call TRBJ2-7; 9 bases are a match to TRBD1. V was pared by 3 bases and J by 13 bases, with 10 bases of the junction left unmatched. The CDR3 runs to 13 residues. The germline V gene has CDR1 MNHEY and CDR2 SMNVEV (reference sequence). CDR3 sequence reads: CASSFLGQGSFYF. The CDR3 coding sequence is TGTGCCAGCAGTTTTTTGGGACAGGGAAGTTTTTACTTC.